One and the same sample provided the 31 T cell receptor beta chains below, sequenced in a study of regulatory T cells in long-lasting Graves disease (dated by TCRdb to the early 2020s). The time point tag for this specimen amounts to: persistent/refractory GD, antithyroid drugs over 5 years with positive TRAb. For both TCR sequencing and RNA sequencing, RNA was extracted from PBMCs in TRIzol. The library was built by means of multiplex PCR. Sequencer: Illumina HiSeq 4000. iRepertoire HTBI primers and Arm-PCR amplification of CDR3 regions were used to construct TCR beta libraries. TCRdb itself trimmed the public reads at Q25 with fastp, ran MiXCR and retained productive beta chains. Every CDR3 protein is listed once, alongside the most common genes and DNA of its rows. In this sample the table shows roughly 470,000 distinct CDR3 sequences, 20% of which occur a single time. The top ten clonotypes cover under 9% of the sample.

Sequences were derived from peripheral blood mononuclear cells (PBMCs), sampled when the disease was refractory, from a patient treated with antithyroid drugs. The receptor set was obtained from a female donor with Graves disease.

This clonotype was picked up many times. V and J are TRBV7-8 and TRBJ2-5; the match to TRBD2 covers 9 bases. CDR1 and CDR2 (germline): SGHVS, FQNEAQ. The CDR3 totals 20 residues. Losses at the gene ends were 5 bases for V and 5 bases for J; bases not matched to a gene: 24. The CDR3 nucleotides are TGTGCCAGCAGCCCCCCCGTCGGGACTAGCTTTCGCCAAAGGTCGGAGACCCAGTACTTC. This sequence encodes CASSPPVGTSFRQRSETQYF. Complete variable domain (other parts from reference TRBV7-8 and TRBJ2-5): GAGVSQSPRYKVAKRGQDVALRCDPISGHVSLFWYQQALGQGPEFLTYFQNEAQLDKSGLPSDRFFAERPEGSVSTLKIQRTQQEDSAVYLCASSPPVGTSFRQRSETQYFGPGTRLLVL.

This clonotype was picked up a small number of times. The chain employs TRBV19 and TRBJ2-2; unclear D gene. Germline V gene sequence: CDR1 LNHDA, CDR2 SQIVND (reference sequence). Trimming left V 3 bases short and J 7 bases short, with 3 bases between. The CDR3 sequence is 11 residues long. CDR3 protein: CASSIGGELFF. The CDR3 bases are TGTGCCAGTAGTATTGGCGGGGAGCTGTTTTTT.

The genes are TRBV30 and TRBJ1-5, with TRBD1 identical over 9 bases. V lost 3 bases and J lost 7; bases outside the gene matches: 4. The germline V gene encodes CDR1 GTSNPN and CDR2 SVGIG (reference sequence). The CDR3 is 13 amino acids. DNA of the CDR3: TGTGCCTGGAGCACAGGGGGCCAGCAGCCCCAGCATTTT. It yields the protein CAWSTGGQQPQHF.

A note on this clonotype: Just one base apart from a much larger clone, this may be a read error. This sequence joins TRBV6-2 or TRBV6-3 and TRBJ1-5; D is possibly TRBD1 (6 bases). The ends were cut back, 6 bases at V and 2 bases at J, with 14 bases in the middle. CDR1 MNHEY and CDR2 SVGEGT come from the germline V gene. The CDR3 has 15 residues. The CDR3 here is CASSINPGGNQPQHF. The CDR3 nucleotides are TGTGCCAGCAGCATAAACCCAGGGGGCAATCAGCCCCAGCATTTT.

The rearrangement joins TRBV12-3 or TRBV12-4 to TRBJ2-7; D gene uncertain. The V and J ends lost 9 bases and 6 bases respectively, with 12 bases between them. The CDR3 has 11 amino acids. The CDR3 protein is CASTLGFEQYF. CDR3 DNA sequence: TGTGCCAGTACGCTGGGGTTCGAGCAGTACTTC.

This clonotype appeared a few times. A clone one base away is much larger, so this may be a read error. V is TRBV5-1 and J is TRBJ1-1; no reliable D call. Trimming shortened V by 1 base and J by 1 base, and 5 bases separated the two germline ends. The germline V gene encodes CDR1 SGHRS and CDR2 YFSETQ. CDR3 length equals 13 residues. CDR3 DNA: TGCGCCAGCAGCTTGTTTCAGAACACTGAAGCTTTCTTT. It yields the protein CASSLFQNTEAFF.

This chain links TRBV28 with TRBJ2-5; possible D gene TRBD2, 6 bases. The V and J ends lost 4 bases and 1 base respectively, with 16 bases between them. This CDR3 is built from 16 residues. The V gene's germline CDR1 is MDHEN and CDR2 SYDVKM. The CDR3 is CASSSPLTSIQETQYF. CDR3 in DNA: TGTGCCAGCAGTTCCCCCCTGACTAGTATCCAAGAGACCCAGTACTTC.

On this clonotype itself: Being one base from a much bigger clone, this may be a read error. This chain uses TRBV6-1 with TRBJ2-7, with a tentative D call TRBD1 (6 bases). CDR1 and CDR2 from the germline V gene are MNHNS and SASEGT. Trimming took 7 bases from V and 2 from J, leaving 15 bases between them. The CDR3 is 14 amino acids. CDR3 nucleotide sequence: TGTGCCAGCACTAGGGGACATCAAACCTACGAGCAGTACTTC. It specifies CASTRGHQTYEQYF.

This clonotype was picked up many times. CDR3: CASSFGPTYGYTF. The CDR3 coding sequence is TGTGCCAGCAGCTTCGGACCCACCTATGGCTACACCTTC. The chain is built from TRBV7-2 and TRBJ1-2; D is uncertain. This CDR3 region has 13 residues. Germline assignment: CDR1 SGHTA and CDR2 FQGNSA. The germline V and J ends were trimmed by 3 bases and 4 bases, with 9 bases remaining between them.

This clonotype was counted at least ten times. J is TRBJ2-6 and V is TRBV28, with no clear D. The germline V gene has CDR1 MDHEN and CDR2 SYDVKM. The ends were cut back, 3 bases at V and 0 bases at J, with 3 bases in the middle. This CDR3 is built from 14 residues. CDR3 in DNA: TGTGCCAGCAGTTTTGCCTCTGGGGCCAACGTCCTGACTTTC. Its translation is CASSFASGANVLTF.

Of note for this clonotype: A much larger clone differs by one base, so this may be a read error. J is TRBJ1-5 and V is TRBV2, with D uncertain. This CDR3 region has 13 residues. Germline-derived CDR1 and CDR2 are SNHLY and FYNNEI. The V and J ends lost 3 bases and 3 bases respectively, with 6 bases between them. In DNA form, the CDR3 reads TGTGCCAGCAGTGACAACGACAATCAGCCCCAGCATTTT. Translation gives CASSDNDNQPQHF. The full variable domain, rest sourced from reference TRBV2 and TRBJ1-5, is EPEVTQTPSHQVTQMGQEVILRCVPISNHLYFYWYRQILGQKVEFLVSFYNNEISEKSEIFDDQFSVERPDGSNFTLKIRSTKLEDSAMYFCASSDNDNQPQHFGDGTRLSIL.

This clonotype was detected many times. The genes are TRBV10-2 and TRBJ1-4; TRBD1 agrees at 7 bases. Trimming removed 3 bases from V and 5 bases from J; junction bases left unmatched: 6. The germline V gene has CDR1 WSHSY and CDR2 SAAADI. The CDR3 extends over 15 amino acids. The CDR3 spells CASSELTGMNEKLFF. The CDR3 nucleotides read TGCGCCAGCAGTGAACTGACAGGGATGAATGAAAAACTGTTTTTT.

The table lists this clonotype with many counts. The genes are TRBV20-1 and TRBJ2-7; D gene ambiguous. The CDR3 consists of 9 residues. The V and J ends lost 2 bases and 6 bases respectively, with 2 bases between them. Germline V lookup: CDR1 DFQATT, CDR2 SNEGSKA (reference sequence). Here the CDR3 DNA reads TGCAGTGCTAGACGCGAGCAGTACTTC. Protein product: CSARREQYF.

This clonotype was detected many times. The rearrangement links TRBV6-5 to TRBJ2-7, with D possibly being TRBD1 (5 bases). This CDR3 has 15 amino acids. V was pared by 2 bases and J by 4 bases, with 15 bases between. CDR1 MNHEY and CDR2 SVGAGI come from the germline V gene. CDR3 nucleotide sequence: TGTGCCAGCAGTTACCGCGTCAGGGATAGGTACGAGCAGTACTTC. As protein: CASSYRVRDRYEQYF.

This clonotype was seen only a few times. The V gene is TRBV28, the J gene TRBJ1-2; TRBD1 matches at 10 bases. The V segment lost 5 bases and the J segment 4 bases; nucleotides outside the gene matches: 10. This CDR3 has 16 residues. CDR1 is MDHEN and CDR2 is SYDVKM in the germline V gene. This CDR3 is CASSIGQGGIFYGYTF. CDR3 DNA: TGTGCCAGCAGTATAGGACAGGGGGGGATTTTCTATGGCTACACCTTC.

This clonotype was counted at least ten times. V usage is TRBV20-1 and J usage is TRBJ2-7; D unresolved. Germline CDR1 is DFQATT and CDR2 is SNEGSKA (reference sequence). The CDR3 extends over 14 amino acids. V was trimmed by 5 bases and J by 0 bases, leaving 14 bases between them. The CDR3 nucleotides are TGCAGTGCTCCTATTACAATTTTCTCCTACGAGCAGTACTTC. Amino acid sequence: CSAPITIFSYEQYF.

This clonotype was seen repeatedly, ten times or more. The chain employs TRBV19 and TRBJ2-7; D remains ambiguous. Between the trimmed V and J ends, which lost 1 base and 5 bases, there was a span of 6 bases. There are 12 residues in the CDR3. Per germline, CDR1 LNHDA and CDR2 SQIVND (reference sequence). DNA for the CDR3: TGTGCCAGTAGTATAGCTGGGAACGAGCAGTACTTC. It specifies CASSIAGNEQYF.

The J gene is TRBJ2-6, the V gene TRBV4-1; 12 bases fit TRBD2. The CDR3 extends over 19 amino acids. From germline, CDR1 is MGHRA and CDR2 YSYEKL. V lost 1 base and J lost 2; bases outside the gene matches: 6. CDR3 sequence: CASSQVILAGGPGANVLTF. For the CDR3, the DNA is TGCGCCAGCAGCCAAGTCATTCTAGCGGGAGGGCCTGGGGCCAACGTCCTGACTTTC.

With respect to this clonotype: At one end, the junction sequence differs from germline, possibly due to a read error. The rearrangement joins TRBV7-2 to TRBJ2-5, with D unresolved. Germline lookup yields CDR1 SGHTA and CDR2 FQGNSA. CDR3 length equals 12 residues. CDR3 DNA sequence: TGTGCCAGCAGCTTGAACCAAGAGATCCAGTACTTC. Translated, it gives CASSLNQEIQYF. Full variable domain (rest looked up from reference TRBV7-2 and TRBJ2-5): GAGVSQSPSNKVTEKGKDVELRCDPISGHTALYWYRQSLGQGLEFLIYFQGNSAPDKSGLPSDRFSAERTGGSVSTLTIQRTQQEDSAVYLCASSLNQEIQYFGPGTRLLVL.

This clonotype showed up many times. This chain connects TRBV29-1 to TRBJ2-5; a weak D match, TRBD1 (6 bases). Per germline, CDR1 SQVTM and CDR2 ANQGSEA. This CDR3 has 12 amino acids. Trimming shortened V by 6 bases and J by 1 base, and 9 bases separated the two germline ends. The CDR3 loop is CSVGQIQETQYF. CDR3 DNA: TGCAGCGTAGGACAGATCCAAGAGACCCAGTACTTC.

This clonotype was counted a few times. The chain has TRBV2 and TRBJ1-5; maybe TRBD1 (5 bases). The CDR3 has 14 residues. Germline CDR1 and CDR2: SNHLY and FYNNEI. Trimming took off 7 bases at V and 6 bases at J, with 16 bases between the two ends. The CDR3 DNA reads TGTGCCAGCAACTTCAGGGAGGGCGGTCAGCCCCAGCATTTT. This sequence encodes CASNFREGGQPQHF.

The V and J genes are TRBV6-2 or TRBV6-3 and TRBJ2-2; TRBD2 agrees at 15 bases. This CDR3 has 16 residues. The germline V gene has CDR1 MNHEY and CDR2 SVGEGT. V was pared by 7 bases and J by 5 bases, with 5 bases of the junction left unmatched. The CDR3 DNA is TGTGCCAGCACGGGACTAGCGGGAGGCTGGACCGGGGAGCTGTTTTTT. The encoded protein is CASTGLAGGWTGELFF.

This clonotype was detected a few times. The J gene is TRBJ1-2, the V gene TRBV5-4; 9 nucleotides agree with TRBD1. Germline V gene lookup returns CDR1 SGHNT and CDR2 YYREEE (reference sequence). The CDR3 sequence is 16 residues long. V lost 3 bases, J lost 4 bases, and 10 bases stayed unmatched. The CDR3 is CASSSPRDRAGYGYTF. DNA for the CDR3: TGTGCCAGCAGCTCCCCGCGGGACAGGGCCGGCTATGGCTACACCTTC.

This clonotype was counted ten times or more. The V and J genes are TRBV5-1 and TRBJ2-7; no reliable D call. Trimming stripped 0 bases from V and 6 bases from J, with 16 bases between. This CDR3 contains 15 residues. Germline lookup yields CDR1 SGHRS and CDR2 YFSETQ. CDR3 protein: CASSLEAGEPTEQYF. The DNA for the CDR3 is TGCGCCAGCAGCTTGGAGGCAGGAGAGCCCACCGAGCAGTACTTC.

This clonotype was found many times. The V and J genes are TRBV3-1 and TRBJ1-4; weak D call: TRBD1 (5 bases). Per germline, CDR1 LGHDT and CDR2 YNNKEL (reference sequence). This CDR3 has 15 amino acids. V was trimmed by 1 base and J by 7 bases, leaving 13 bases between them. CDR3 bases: TGTGCCAGCAGCCAAGTTGTAGGGGCTGGTGAAAAACTGTTTTTT. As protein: CASSQVVGAGEKLFF.

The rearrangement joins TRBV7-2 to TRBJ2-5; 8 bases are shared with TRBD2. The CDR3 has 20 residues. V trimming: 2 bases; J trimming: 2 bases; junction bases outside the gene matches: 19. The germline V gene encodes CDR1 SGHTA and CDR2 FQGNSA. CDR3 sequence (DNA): TGTGCCAGCAGCTTATGGGGGCCTAATCGGGGGGGGGCATCACAAGAGACCCAGTACTTC. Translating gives CASSLWGPNRGGASQETQYF.

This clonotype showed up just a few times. The CDR3 DNA sequence: TGCAGTGCTAGAGATCTGGATAGCGGGATCTATGAGCAGTTCTTC. Translation gives CSARDLDSGIYEQFF. The rearrangement links TRBV20-1 to TRBJ2-1, with TRBD2 matching 8 bases. The CDR3 is 15 residues long. Germline trimming cut 0 bases from V and 8 bases from J; bases unmatched to any gene: 9. Germline CDR1 DFQATT, CDR2 SNEGSKA (reference sequence).

DNA for the CDR3: TGTGCCTGGAGTGTAGGGGCCGTTGGCAATCAGCCCCAGCATTTT. This codes for CAWSVGAVGNQPQHF. The chain uses TRBV30 and TRBJ1-5; possibly TRBD1 for D (5 bases). This CDR3 has 15 residues. Germline CDR1 and CDR2: GTSNPN and SVGIG (reference sequence). Deletions cut 0 bases from V and 2 bases from J, with 11 bases between.

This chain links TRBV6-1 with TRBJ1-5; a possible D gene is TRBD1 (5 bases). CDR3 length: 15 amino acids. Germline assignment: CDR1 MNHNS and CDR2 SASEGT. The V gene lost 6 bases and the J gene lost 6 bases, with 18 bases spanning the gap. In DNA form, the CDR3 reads TGTGCCAGCAGGGAGGGACGCTGGGGATTTCAGCCCCAGCATTTT. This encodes CASREGRWGFQPQHF.

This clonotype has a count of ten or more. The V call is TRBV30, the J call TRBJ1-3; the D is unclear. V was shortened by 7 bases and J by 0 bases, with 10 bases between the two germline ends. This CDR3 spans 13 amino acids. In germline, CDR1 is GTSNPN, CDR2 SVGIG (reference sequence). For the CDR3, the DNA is TGTGCCTCCGGACTCACCTCTGGAAACACCATATATTTT. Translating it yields CASGLTSGNTIYF.

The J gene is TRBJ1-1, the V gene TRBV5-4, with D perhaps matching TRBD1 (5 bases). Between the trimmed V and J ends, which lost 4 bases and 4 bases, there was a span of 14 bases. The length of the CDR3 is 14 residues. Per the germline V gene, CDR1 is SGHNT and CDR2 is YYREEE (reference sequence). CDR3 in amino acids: CASSQGPRSTEAFF. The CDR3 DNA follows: TGTGCCAGCAGCCAGGGACCCCGGAGCACTGAAGCTTTCTTT.